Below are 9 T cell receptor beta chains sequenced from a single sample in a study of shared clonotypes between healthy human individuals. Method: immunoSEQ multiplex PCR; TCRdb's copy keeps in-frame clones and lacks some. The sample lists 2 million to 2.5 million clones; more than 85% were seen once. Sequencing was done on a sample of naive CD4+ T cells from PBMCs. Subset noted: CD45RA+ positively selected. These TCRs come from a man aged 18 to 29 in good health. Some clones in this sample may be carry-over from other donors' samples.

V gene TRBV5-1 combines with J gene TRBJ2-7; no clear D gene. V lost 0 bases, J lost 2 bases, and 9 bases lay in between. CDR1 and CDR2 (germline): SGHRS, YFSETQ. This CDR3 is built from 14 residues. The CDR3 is CASSLDWSPYEQYF. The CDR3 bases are TGCGCCAGCAGCTTGGATTGGTCCCCCTACGAGCAGTACTTC. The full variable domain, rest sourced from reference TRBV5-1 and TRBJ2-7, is KAGVTQTPRYLIKTRGQQVTLSCSPISGHRSVSWYQQTPGQGLQFLFEYFSETQRNKGNFPGRFSGRQFSNSRSEMNVSTLELGDSALYLCASSLDWSPYEQYFGPGTRLTVT.

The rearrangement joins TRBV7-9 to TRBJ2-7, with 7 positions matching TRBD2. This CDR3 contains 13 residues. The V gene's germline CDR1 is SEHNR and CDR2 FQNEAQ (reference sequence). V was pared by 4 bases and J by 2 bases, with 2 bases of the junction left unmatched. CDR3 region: CASSSRGAYEQYF. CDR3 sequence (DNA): TGTGCCAGCAGCTCTCGGGGGGCCTACGAGCAGTACTTC.

The CDR3 protein is CASSSREGFGYGYTF. In nucleotides, the CDR3 is TGTGCCAGCAGCTCCAGGGAGGGATTCGGCTATGGCTACACCTTC. The chain combines TRBV5-4 with TRBJ1-2; possible D gene TRBD1, 5 bases. The germline V gene encodes CDR1 SGHNT and CDR2 YYREEE (reference sequence). The CDR3 is 15 residues long. Trimming shortened V by 3 bases and J by 4 bases, and 16 bases separated the two germline ends.

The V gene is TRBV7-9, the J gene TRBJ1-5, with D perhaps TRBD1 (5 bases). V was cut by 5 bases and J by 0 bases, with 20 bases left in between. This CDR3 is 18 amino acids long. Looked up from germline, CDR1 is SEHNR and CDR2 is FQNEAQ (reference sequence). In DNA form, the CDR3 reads TGTGCCAGCAGCGTGGGACCGGTCGAGCCATTTAGCAATCAGCCCCAGCATTTT. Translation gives CASSVGPVEPFSNQPQHF.

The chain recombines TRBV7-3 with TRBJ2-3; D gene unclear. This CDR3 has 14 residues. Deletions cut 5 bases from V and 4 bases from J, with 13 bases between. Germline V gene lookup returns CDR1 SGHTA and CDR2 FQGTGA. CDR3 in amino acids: CASSGGTPADTQYF. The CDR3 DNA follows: TGTGCCAGCAGCGGCGGAACCCCAGCAGATACGCAGTATTTT.

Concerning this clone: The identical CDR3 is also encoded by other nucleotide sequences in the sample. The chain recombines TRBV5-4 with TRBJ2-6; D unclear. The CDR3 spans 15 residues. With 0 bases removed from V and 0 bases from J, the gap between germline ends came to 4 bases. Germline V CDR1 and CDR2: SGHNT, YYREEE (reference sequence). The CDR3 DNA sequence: TGTGCCAGCAGCTTGGACCTCTCTGGGGCCAACGTCCTGACTTTC. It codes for CASSLDLSGANVLTF.

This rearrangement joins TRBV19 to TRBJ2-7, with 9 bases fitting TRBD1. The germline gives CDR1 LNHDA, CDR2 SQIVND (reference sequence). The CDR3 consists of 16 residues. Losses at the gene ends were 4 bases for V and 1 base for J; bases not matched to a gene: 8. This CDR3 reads CASSTSGGQGSYEQYF. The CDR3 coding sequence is TGTGCCAGTAGTACAAGTGGGGGACAGGGATCCTACGAGCAGTACTTC.

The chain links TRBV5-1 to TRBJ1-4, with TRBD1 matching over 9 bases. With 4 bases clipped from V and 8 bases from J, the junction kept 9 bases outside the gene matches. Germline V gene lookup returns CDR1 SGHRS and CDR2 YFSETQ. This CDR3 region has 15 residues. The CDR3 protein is CASSPMGQGGEKLFF. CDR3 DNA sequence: TGCGCCAGCAGCCCGATGGGACAGGGCGGGGAAAAACTGTTTTTT.

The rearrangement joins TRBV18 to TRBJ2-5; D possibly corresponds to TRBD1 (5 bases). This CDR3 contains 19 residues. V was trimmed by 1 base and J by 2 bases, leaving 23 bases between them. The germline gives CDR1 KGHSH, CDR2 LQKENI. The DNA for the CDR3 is TGTGCCAGCTCACCACAGAATGAAGGCCGGGTGCGGACACAAGAGACCCAGTACTTC. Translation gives CASSPQNEGRVRTQETQYF.